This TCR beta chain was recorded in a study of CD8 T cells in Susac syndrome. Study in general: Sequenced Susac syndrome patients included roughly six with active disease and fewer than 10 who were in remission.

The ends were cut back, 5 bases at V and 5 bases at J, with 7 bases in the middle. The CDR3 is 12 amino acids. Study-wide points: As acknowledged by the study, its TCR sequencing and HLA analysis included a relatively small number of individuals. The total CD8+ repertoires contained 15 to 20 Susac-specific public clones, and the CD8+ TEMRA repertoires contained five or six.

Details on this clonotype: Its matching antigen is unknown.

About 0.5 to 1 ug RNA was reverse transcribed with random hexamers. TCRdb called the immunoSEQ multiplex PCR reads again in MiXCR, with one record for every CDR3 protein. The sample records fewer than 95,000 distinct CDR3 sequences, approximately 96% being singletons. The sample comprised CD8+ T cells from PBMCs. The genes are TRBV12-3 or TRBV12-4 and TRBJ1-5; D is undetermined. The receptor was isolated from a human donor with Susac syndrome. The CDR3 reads CASSDGYQPQHF. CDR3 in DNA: TGTGCCAGCAGTGACGGTTATCAGCCCCAGCATTTT.